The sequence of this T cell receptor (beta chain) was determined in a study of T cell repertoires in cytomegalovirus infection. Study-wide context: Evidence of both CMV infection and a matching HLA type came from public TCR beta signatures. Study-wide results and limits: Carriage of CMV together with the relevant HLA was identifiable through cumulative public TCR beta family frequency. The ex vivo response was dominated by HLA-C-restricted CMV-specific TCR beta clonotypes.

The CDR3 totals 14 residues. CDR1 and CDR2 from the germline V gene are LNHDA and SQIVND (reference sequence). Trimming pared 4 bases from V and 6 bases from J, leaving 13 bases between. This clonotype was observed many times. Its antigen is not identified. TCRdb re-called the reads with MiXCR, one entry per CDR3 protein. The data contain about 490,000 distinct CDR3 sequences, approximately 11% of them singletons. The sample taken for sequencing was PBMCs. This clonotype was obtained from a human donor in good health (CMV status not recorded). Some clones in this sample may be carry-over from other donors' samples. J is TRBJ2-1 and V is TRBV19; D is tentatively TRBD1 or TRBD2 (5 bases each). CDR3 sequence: CASSSRDLFNEQFF. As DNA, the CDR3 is TGTGCCAGTAGTAGCCGGGACCTATTCAATGAGCAGTTCTTC.